This T cell receptor beta chain derives from a study of T cells after yellow fever vaccination. Study-level results: Bulk-population clonotypes that are abundant could appear as contaminants in FACS-sorted repertoires. A small proportion of clonotypes was detected in both the CD4 and CD8 compartments. Most clones from primary vaccination resurfaced after the booster (96% CD4, around 90% CD8).

Points on this clonotype: The antigen remains undetermined.

The junction had 4 bases not matched to a gene; V was cut back by 6 bases and J by 2 bases. The CDR3 loop spans 13 amino acids. Template switching by 5'RACE produced TCR cDNA, adding a universal primer site and UMIs. TCRdb called the 5' RACE reads again in MiXCR, with one record for every CDR3 protein. The table lists more than 450,000 distinct CDR3 sequences, just over 20% of them singletons. Source: PBMCs, taken more than 20 days after the first yellow fever vaccination. The chain joins TRBV12-3 or TRBV12-4 to TRBJ2-7, with 7 bases fitting TRBD1. The sequence derives from a man aged 18 to 35 who received the YFV17D yellow fever vaccine. The CDR3 DNA reads TGTGCCAGCAGCAAGGACAGGACCTACGAGCAGTACGTC. This encodes CASSKDRTYEQYV.